This is a list of T cell receptor beta chains from one sample in a study of T cells in Graves' hyperthyroidism and ophthalmopathy. TCRdb passed the multiplex PCR reads through MiXCR, listing each CDR3 protein once. The profile shows roughly 700,000 distinct CDR3 sequences, around 16% of them singletons. The specimen was blood. The receptors were gathered from a man between 45 and 60 years old with Graves' hyperthyroidism. Both conserved end residues are part of each CDR3. D genes are given only for firm matches. Clone size, where shown, is once, few, many, or a class for clones that have expanded.

j_call | v_call | clone_size | d_call | cdr3_aa | cdr3_nt
TRBJ2-1 | TRBV18 | many | NA | CASSPIEWGEQFF | TGTGCCAGCTCACCCATAGAATGGGGGGAGCAGTTCTTC
TRBJ1-2 | TRBV28 | few | TRBD1 | CASRPRGQVHGYTF | TGTGCCAGCAGACCGAGGGGACAGGTCCATGGCTACACCTTC
TRBJ2-1 | TRBV9 | NA | TRBD2 | CASSVERLAGRNEQFF | TGTGCCAGCAGCGTAGAAAGACTAGCGGGACGCAATGAGCAGTTCTTC
TRBJ2-1 | TRBV19 | once | TRBD1 | CASSRGTGVYEQFF | TGTGCCAGTAGTCGGGGGACAGGGGTCTATGAGCAGTTCTTC
TRBJ2-7 | TRBV10-3 | many | NA | CAISGVDSPYEQYF | TGTGCCATCAGCGGGGTGGACAGCCCCTACGAGCAGTACTTC
TRBJ2-5 | TRBV18 | NA | TRBD2 | CASSPGLAAVETQYF | TGTGCCAGCTCGCCGGGACTAGCGGCAGTAGAGACCCAGTACTTC
TRBJ2-5 | TRBV28 | many | TRBD1 | CASSLVRQGPQETQYF | TGTGCCAGCAGTTTAGTGCGACAGGGGCCCCAAGAGACCCAGTACTTC
TRBJ2-7 | TRBV28 | many | NA | CASSLIVSYEQYF | TGTGCCAGCAGTTTAATAGTCTCCTACGAGCAGTACTTC
TRBJ2-2 | TRBV7-8 | NA | NA | CASRGLATGELFF | TGTGCCAGCAGAGGTCTAGCGACCGGGGAGCTGTTTTTT
TRBJ1-4 | TRBV28 | many | TRBD1 | CASRRTGANKQGEKLFF | TGTGCCAGCAGGAGGACAGGGGCCAATAAACAGGGTGAAAAACTGTTTTTT
TRBJ1-5 | TRBV27 | many | TRBD1 | CASSFQQGDNFFNQPQHF | TGTGCCAGCAGTTTCCAACAGGGGGACAACTTTTTTAATCAGCCCCAGCATTTT
TRBJ1-2 | TRBV28 | few | NA | CASRSGQSNYGYTF | TGTGCCAGCAGATCGGGACAATCCAACTATGGCTACACCTTC
TRBJ1-1 | TRBV30 | many | NA | CAWSVLLVNTEAFF | TGTGCCTGGAGTGTTCTCTTAGTGAACACTGAAGCTTTCTTT
TRBJ1-2 | TRBV2 | many | NA | CASSKGVMGGYTF | TGTGCCAGCAGTAAGGGGGTAATGGGTGGCTACACCTTC
TRBJ2-1 | TRBV3-1 | few | NA | CASSPEAGSGHSYNEQFF | TGTGCCAGCAGCCCGGAGGCAGGGAGCGGCCACTCCTACAATGAGCAGTTCTTC
TRBJ2-1 | TRBV6-1 | many | NA | CASSEAQAPPYNEQFF | TGTGCCAGCAGTGAAGCGCAAGCGCCTCCCTACAATGAGCAGTTCTTC
TRBJ2-7 | TRBV28 | many | TRBD1 | CASRSPGQGYEQYF | TGTGCCAGCCGCTCCCCGGGACAGGGCTACGAGCAGTACTTC
TRBJ2-7 | TRBV11-2 | many | NA | CASTYRVNEQYF | TGTGCCAGCACCTACAGGGTGAACGAGCAGTACTTC
TRBJ2-5 | TRBV30 | many | TRBD2 | CAWTSGGFLRETQYF | TGTGCCTGGACTAGCGGAGGATTCCTCCGGGAGACCCAGTACTTC
TRBJ2-1 | TRBV7-3 | NA | NA | CASSFRATQGHEQFF | TGTGCCAGCAGCTTCCGGGCCACACAAGGACATGAGCAGTTCTTC
TRBJ2-7 | TRBV4-1 | many | NA | CASSQDRELRAYEQYF | TGCGCCAGCAGCCAAGATCGCGAACTGAGGGCCTACGAGCAGTACTTC
TRBJ2-4 | TRBV12-3/TRBV12-4 | NA | TRBD2 | CASSDWGGGAKNIQYF | TGTGCCAGCAGTGACTGGGGGGGGGGGGCCAAAAACATTCAGTACTTC
TRBJ2-1 | TRBV19 | NA | TRBD2 | CASSIASGLGYEQFF | TGTGCCAGTAGTATTGCTAGCGGGTTAGGCTATGAGCAGTTCTTC
TRBJ2-7 | TRBV13 | NA | TRBD2 | CASSVGPSGRIYEQYF | TGTGCCAGCAGCGTCGGCCCTAGCGGGAGGATATACGAGCAGTACTTC
TRBJ2-7 | TRBV19 | NA | NA | CASSIGAHTTYEQYF | TGTGCCAGTAGTATAGGTGCGCATACTACCTACGAGCAGTACTTC
TRBJ2-1 | TRBV27 | many | TRBD2 | CASSLIRLADQSNEQFF | TGTGCCAGCAGTTTAATCCGTCTAGCGGACCAGTCCAATGAGCAGTTCTTC
TRBJ2-1 | TRBV19 | many | TRBD2 | CASRTRLAGHNEQFF | TGTGCCAGTAGGACTAGACTAGCGGGTCACAATGAGCAGTTCTTC
TRBJ2-2 | TRBV11-2 | NA | NA | CASELNLVWQLAGELFF | TGTGCCAGCGAGCTTAATCTCGTTTGGCAGCTCGCCGGGGAGCTGTTTTTT